This T cell receptor beta chain emerged from a study of graft-versus-host responses after intestinal transplantation. On this clone: Antigen specificity is unknown.

Here immunoSEQ multiplex PCR was the method, and the copy in TCRdb shows in-frame clones only, minus some. The table includes tens of thousands of clones, about 81% detected once. This CDR3 is 17 amino acids long. Looked up from germline, CDR1 is SGHRS and CDR2 is YFSETQ. The V gene end was trimmed by 4 bases and the J gene end by 1 base; junction bases not matched to a gene: 7. The chain couples TRBV5-1 to TRBJ2-1; 11 bases agree with TRBD2. The receptor's source is a human donor who was the organ donor for an intestinal transplant. Specimen: unstimulated CD4+ T cells sorted from spleen or lymph node cells, collected before transplant. This CDR3 is CASSTQGLAASYNEQFF. The CDR3 DNA reads as TGCGCCAGCAGCACCCAGGGACTAGCGGCTTCCTACAATGAGCAGTTCTTC.